Presented here are 26 T cell receptor beta chains from one specimen sequenced in a study of OX40 agonist ivuxolimab in advanced cancers. Method: immunoSEQ multiplex PCR; TCRdb's copy keeps in-frame clones and lacks some. The sample carries 24,000 or so clones, over 70% recorded once. The starting material was CD4+ or CD8+ T cells sorted from blood, obtained in a trial of the OX40 agonist ivuxolimab. The receptors shown here come from an adult with an advanced solid tumor such as melanoma, head and neck, liver or kidney cancer.

This chain joins TRBV7-9 and TRBJ2-5, with D perhaps matching TRBD1 (6 bases). TRBJ2-7 matches the DNA end more closely, so the J call is doubtful. The CDR3 spans 15 residues. Germline V gene lookup returns CDR1 SEHNR and CDR2 FQNEAQ (reference sequence). The CDR3 protein is CASSLATVRGYEQYF. The CDR3 DNA sequence: TGTGCCAGCAGCTTAGCTACGGTCAGGGGCTACGAGCAGTACTTC.

The chain couples TRBV18 to TRBJ1-2; D possibly corresponds to TRBD1 (5 bases). The CDR3 runs to 14 residues. Trimming pared 0 bases from V and 5 bases from J, leaving 10 bases between. Looked up from germline, CDR1 is KGHSH and CDR2 is LQKENI. The CDR3 loop reads CASSPPREKYGYTF. The CDR3 DNA reads as TGTGCCAGCTCACCACCCAGGGAGAAATATGGCTACACCTTC.

The sample holds one count of this clone. The chain employs TRBV4-2 and TRBJ1-2, with TRBD1 matching over 10 bases. V dropped 5 bases and J dropped 2; count of bases not matched to a gene: 5. Germline-derived CDR1 and CDR2 are LGHNA and YNFKEQ. The CDR3 has 15 residues. The CDR3 spells CASSFDRGPNYGYTF. As DNA, the CDR3 is TGTGCCAGCAGCTTCGACAGGGGGCCCAACTATGGCTACACCTTC.

The chain carries TRBV6-5 and TRBJ2-3; TRBD1 matches at 9 bases. The CDR3 is 16 residues long. The trim removed 0 bases at V and 1 base at J, leaving 2 bases unmatched. Looked up from germline, CDR1 is MNHEY and CDR2 is SVGAGI. CDR3 bases: TGTGCCAGCAGTTACTCCAGGACAGGGGGCACAGATACGCAGTATTTT. Translating it yields CASSYSRTGGTDTQYF.

CDR3 coding DNA: TGCAGCGTTGAAGATACAACAGGGGGCGCGGCAGATACGCAGTATTTT. Translation gives CSVEDTTGGAADTQYF. The chain has TRBV29-1 and TRBJ2-3, with TRBD1 matching 9 bases. Per the germline V gene, CDR1 is SQVTM and CDR2 is ANQGSEA. This CDR3 has 16 amino acids. With 0 bases clipped from V and 4 bases from J, the junction kept 8 bases outside the gene matches.

The V call is TRBV5-4, the J call TRBJ2-5, with a possible D match to TRBD2 (7 bases). V was shortened by 0 bases and J by 2 bases, with 11 bases between the two germline ends. The CDR3 is made up of 15 amino acids. Germline lookup yields CDR1 SGHNT and CDR2 YYREEE (reference sequence). The CDR3 nucleotides are TGTGCCAGCAGCTTGGGGGGGGGCTCTCAAGAGACCCAGTACTTC. Its protein product is CASSLGGGSQETQYF.

This chain connects TRBV28 to TRBJ1-5, with 7 positions matching TRBD1. Germline V gene data show CDR1 as MDHEN and CDR2 as SYDVKM. J gave up 3 bases and V 5 bases, and 4 bases lay outside the gene matches. This CDR3 is 14 amino acids long. CDR3 sequence (DNA): TGTGCCAGCAGTCCCGGGACAGTCAATCAGCCCCAGCATTTT. Translation gives CASSPGTVNQPQHF.

The chain carries TRBV7-3 and TRBJ2-3; 12 positions match TRBD2. V dropped 4 bases and J dropped 5; count of bases not matched to a gene: 7. The CDR3 spans 16 residues. The V gene's germline CDR1 is SGHTA and CDR2 FQGTGA. The CDR3 nucleotides read TGTGCCAGCAGCTCTCGACTAGCGGGGGACGGAGATACGCAGTATTTT. Its translation is CASSSRLAGDGDTQYF. Full variable domain (remainder filled in from reference TRBV7-3 and TRBJ2-3): GAGVSQTPSNKVTEKGKYVELRCDPISGHTALYWYRQSLGQGPEFLIYFQGTGAADDSGLPNDRFFAVRPEGSVSTLKIQRTERGDSAVYLCASSSRLAGDGDTQYFGPGTRLTVL.

The chain uses TRBV6-1 and TRBJ2-3; 11 nucleotides agree with TRBD2. The CDR3 runs 16 residues. Germline V gene data show CDR1 as MNHNS and CDR2 as SASEGT. V gave up 4 bases and J gave up 2 bases; unmatched junction bases: 5. CDR3 nucleotides: TGTGCCAGCAGTGGGCTAGCGGGGGGCTTCACAGATACGCAGTATTTT. Amino acids: CASSGLAGGFTDTQYF.

This clone has a handful of counts. The gene calls are TRBV7-8 and TRBJ2-7; no clear D. Germline V gene lookup returns CDR1 SGHVS and CDR2 FQNEAQ. V dropped 5 bases and J dropped 5 bases, with 19 bases sitting between them. The CDR3 consists of 15 residues. The CDR3 DNA reads TGTGCCAGCAGCCCACGACCGGGCCAACTCCACGAGCAGTACTTC. Its protein is CASSPRPGQLHEQYF.

The J gene is TRBJ2-7, the V gene TRBV4-2; tentative D call: TRBD2 (6 bases). The CDR3 is 15 residues long. Trimming stripped 4 bases from V and 2 bases from J, with 15 bases between. CDR1 is LGHNA and CDR2 is YNFKEQ in the germline V gene. The CDR3 reads CASSPRLVSTYEQYF. The CDR3 region has the DNA TGTGCCAGCAGCCCGAGACTAGTTTCGACCTACGAGCAGTACTTC.

This clone occurred once. The V gene is TRBV9, the J gene TRBJ1-6; the match to TRBD1 covers 9 bases. The CDR3 sequence is 15 residues long. The germline V gene encodes CDR1 SGDLS and CDR2 YYNGEE. Unmatched junction bases numbered 7, after V lost 3 bases and J lost 9 bases. The CDR3 here is CASSAPTGGGSPLHF. CDR3 sequence (DNA): TGTGCCAGCAGCGCGCCGACAGGGGGGGGTTCACCCCTCCACTTT.

This sequence joins TRBV11-2 and TRBJ2-7; unclear D gene. CDR3 size: 13 residues. CDR1 and CDR2 (germline): SGHAT, FQNNGV. V lost 1 base and J 2 bases, leaving 6 bases between the germline ends. The CDR3 nucleotides read TGTGCCAGCAGCTTAGGGACGACCTACGAGCAGTACTTC. It yields the protein CASSLGTTYEQYF.

CDR3 amino acids: CASSFWPTEAFF. The DNA of the CDR3 is TGTGCCAGCAGTTTCTGGCCCACTGAAGCTTTCTTT. This rearrangement joins TRBV2 to TRBJ1-1; no clear D gene. Trimming removed 5 bases at V and 4 bases at J, with 8 bases between. The CDR3 extends over 12 amino acids. Germline V lookup: CDR1 SNHLY, CDR2 FYNNEI.

There are a few counts of this clone. V is TRBV18 and J is TRBJ1-5; possible D gene TRBD1, 6 bases. Germline V gene sequence: CDR1 KGHSH, CDR2 LQKENI. The germline V and J ends were trimmed by 6 bases and 0 bases, with 12 bases remaining between them. The CDR3 is 15 amino acids. The CDR3: CASSQTGISNQPQHF. CDR3 nucleotides: TGTGCCAGCTCCCAAACAGGGATTAGCAATCAGCCCCAGCATTTT. Based on the CDR3 plus reference TRBV18 and TRBJ1-5, the full variable domain is NAGVMQNPRHLVRRRGQEARLRCSPMKGHSHVYWYRQLPEEGLKFMVYLQKENIIDESGMPKERFSAEFPKEGPSILRIQQVVRGDSAAYFCASSQTGISNQPQHFGDGTRLSIL.

This sequence joins TRBV28 and TRBJ2-7, with TRBD1 matching over 8 bases. Per germline, CDR1 MDHEN and CDR2 SYDVKM. The CDR3 has 17 residues. Trimming removed 6 bases from V and 3 bases from J; junction bases left unmatched: 16. CDR3 in DNA: TGTGCCAGCAGGATAATGGCCAGGACAGGGTCCGGCTACGAGCAGTACTTC. Its translation: CASRIMARTGSGYEQYF.

The chain recombines TRBV19 with TRBJ2-7; tentative D call: TRBD1 (6 bases). The length of the CDR3 is 16 residues. The germline gives CDR1 LNHDA, CDR2 SQIVND (reference sequence). V was pared by 2 bases and J by 3 bases, with 17 bases between. DNA for the CDR3: TGTGCCAGTAGTATAAGCGAACAGGGCAATCACTACGAGCAGTACTTC. Amino acids: CASSISEQGNHYEQYF.

CDR3 nucleotide sequence: TGCAGCGTTGATGGGCTAGCGGGGGGCTCCGCCTACGAGCAGTACTTC. Amino acids: CSVDGLAGGSAYEQYF. The J gene is TRBJ2-7, the V gene TRBV29-1; TRBD2 agrees at 11 bases. V shed 3 bases and J 2 bases; nucleotides not matched to a gene: 9. CDR1 and CDR2 from the germline V gene are SQVTM and ANQGSEA. There are 16 residues in the CDR3.

The chain recombines TRBV5-5 with TRBJ2-2; 8 bases fit TRBD1. The CDR3 extends over 14 amino acids. Germline CDR1 SGHKS, CDR2 YYEKEE (reference sequence). V lost 8 bases to trimming and J lost 4 bases; unmatched junction nucleotides: 7. The CDR3 here is CASQQGALTGELFF. The CDR3 bases are TGTGCCAGTCAGCAGGGGGCGCTCACCGGGGAGCTGTTTTTT.

J is TRBJ1-1 and V is TRBV7-8; no firm D call. The CDR3 runs 18 residues. Trimming took 2 bases from V and 1 from J, leaving 20 bases between them. CDR1 is SGHVS, CDR2 FQNEAQ, per germline. The DNA for the CDR3 is TGTGCCAGCAGCTTAATGGCGTTTGAGGGTTCCTCGAACACTGAAGCTTTCTTT. Amino acid sequence: CASSLMAFEGSSNTEAFF. The full variable domain, in which reference TRBV7-8 and TRBJ1-1 provide the parts outside the CDR3, is GAGVSQSPRYKVAKRGQDVALRCDPISGHVSLFWYQQALGQGPEFLTYFQNEAQLDKSGLPSDRFFAERPEGSVSTLKIQRTQQEDSAVYLCASSLMAFEGSSNTEAFFGQGTRLTVV.

The chain couples TRBV11-1 to TRBJ2-7; tentative D call: TRBD1 (6 bases). Trimming cost V 1 base and J 2 bases, with 12 bases left between them. The germline CDR1 and CDR2 sequences are SGHAT and FQDESV (reference sequence). CDR3 length equals 15 residues. The CDR3 DNA reads as TGTGCCAGCAGCTTAGGGGAACAGGGTACCTACGAGCAGTACTTC. Its protein product is CASSLGEQGTYEQYF.

The chain uses TRBV29-1 and TRBJ1-1, with D unresolved. This CDR3 has 13 amino acids. Trimming cost V 6 bases and J 5 bases, with 16 bases left between them. Per the germline V gene, CDR1 is SQVTM and CDR2 is ANQGSEA. Written as DNA, the CDR3 is TGCAGCGTAGGGCCTTTAGTTGAAACTGAAGCTTTCTTT. Its translation is CSVGPLVETEAFF.

This chain links TRBV27 with TRBJ2-7; D is uncertain. In germline, CDR1 is MNHEY, CDR2 SMNVEV (reference sequence). Trimming removed 8 bases from V and 5 bases from J, with 16 bases in between. This CDR3 region has 13 residues. The CDR3 here is CASHIRAPHEQYF. CDR3 DNA: TGTGCCAGCCATATTCGGGCCCCCCACGAGCAGTACTTC.

The rearrangement joins TRBV5-1 to TRBJ2-5, with D maybe TRBD2 (5 bases). The V end was cut by 0 bases, the J end by 4 bases, with 13 bases between. Germline V gives CDR1 SGHRS, CDR2 YFSETQ. There are 15 residues in the CDR3. In DNA, the CDR3 is TGCGCCAGCAGCTTGGCCGGCGGGTCCGGAGAGACCCAGTACTTC. This encodes CASSLAGGSGETQYF. Combining the CDR3 with reference TRBV5-1 and TRBJ2-5 gives the whole variable domain KAGVTQTPRYLIKTRGQQVTLSCSPISGHRSVSWYQQTPGQGLQFLFEYFSETQRNKGNFPGRFSGRQFSNSRSEMNVSTLELGDSALYLCASSLAGGSGETQYFGPGTRLLVL.

This clone was picked up a small number of times. V is TRBV29-1 and J is TRBJ1-1, with 7 bases identical to TRBD1. Per the germline V gene, CDR1 is SQVTM and CDR2 is ANQGSEA. The CDR3 runs to 12 residues. The trim removed 7 bases at V and 8 bases at J, leaving 10 bases unmatched. CDR3 nucleotide sequence: TGCAGCGCTCTACGAGGGGGCGTCGAAGCTTTCTTT. It yields the protein CSALRGGVEAFF.

This chain uses TRBV7-8 with TRBJ1-1; D uncertain. The germline V gene encodes CDR1 SGHVS and CDR2 FQNEAQ. V was trimmed by 1 base and J by 0 bases, leaving 6 bases between them. The CDR3 covers 14 residues. CDR3 amino acids: CASSLGAMNTEAFF. CDR3 in DNA: TGTGCCAGCAGCTTAGGGGCGATGAACACTGAAGCTTTCTTT.